Listed here are 22 T cell receptor beta chains from one sample, sequenced in a study of post-analysis software for immune sequencing data. These receptors have no known antigen. The study, taken as a whole, reports: When patients were compared with controls, 5 or 6 TRBV segments were more frequent, TRBV5-6, TRBV5-1 and TRBV20-1 among them.

Unique molecular identifiers featured in each of the TCR beta cDNA libraries. MiXCR, run by TCRdb on the PCR reads, gives a single entry per CDR3 protein. In the table there are hundreds of thousands of distinct CDR3 sequences, roughly 27% of which are singletons. The sequenced sample consisted of blood. The receptor set was obtained from a girl aged 10-17 years with multiple sclerosis.

In this sample, this clonotype turned up a few times. The V and J genes are TRBV6-1 and TRBJ2-5; tentative D call: TRBD2 (5 bases). Trimming removed 4 bases from V and 5 bases from J, with 14 bases in between. Germline CDR1 MNHNS, CDR2 SASEGT. The CDR3 totals 14 residues. The CDR3 DNA sequence: TGTGCCAGCAGTGCGTGGGCTAGCTGGGAGACCCAGTACTTC. Its protein is CASSAWASWETQYF.

This clonotype was seen more than once but under ten times. The chain is built from TRBV5-6 and TRBJ1-1; D is perhaps TRBD1 (5 bases). CDR3 length: 15 amino acids. Germline CDR1 SGHDT, CDR2 YYEEEE. V lost 2 bases, J lost 4 bases, and 15 bases lay in between. CDR3 region: CASSFGRAGVTEAFF. Here the CDR3 DNA reads TGTGCCAGCAGCTTTGGCAGGGCTGGGGTCACTGAAGCTTTCTTT.

This clonotype was observed many times. The chain recombines TRBV7-8 with TRBJ1-2; D remains unclear. CDR1 is SGHVS, CDR2 FQNEAQ, per germline. Trimming removed 5 bases at V and 7 bases at J, with 17 bases between. There are 14 residues in the CDR3. CDR3 coding DNA: TGTGCCAGCAGCGACCCCTGGACGGTCGGTGGCTACACCTTC. It translates to CASSDPWTVGGYTF.

This clonotype was detected only a few times. The chain employs TRBV12-3 or TRBV12-4 and TRBJ1-2, with a tentative D call TRBD1 (5 bases). V dropped 5 bases and J dropped 6 bases, with 13 bases sitting between them. The CDR3 is 13 residues long. The CDR3 is CASSQTVGDGYTF. DNA of the CDR3: TGTGCCAGCAGTCAGACAGTTGGGGATGGCTACACCTTC.

The sample holds many counts of this clonotype. The chain employs TRBV25-1 and TRBJ1-2; D is unresolved. Looked up from germline, CDR1 is MGHDK and CDR2 is SYGVNS. Between the trimmed V and J ends, which lost 3 bases and 6 bases, there was a span of 2 bases. The CDR3 runs to 10 residues. The CDR3 coding sequence is TGTGCCAGCAGTGATCATGGCTACACCTTC. The encoded protein is CASSDHGYTF.

V gene TRBV15 combines with J gene TRBJ2-7, with D possibly matching TRBD1 (6 bases). V gave up 0 bases and J gave up 3 bases, with 9 bases separating them. Germline lookup yields CDR1 LNHNV and CDR2 YYDKDF (reference sequence). The CDR3 is made up of 14 amino acids. The CDR3 DNA reads TGTGCCACCAGCAGAGAGGCCAGGGGCTACGAGCAGTACTTC. It encodes CATSREARGYEQYF.

Comments on this clonotype: Just one base apart from a much larger clone, this may be a read error. The chain is built from TRBV7-2 and TRBJ2-1, with TRBD2 identical over 7 bases. CDR1 is SGHTA, CDR2 FQGNSA, per germline. This CDR3 comprises 14 residues. The CDR3 DNA follows: TGTGCCAGCAGCTCCTCGGGAGGCCCCAATGAGCGGTTCTTC. Amino acid sequence: CASSSSGGPNERFF.

This clonotype was seen a handful of times. J is TRBJ1-4 and V is TRBV5-1, with 9 bases fitting TRBD1. Germline trimming cut 1 base from V and 8 bases from J; bases unmatched to any gene: 3. This CDR3 has 14 residues. Germline loops: CDR1 SGHRS, CDR2 YFSETQ. The CDR3 sequence is CASSLRTGVEKLFF. The DNA of the CDR3 is TGCGCCAGCAGCTTGAGGACAGGGGTCGAAAAACTGTTTTTT.

This chain uses TRBV7-2 with TRBJ2-3; 8 bases match TRBD2. Germline CDR1 is SGHTA and CDR2 is FQGNSA. The CDR3 totals 16 residues. Trimming cost V 5 bases and J 4 bases; bases outside gene matches: 11. The CDR3: CASSKGAGGRADTQYF. In DNA, the CDR3 is TGTGCCAGCAGCAAAGGGGCGGGAGGAAGGGCAGATACGCAGTATTTT. Based on the CDR3 plus reference TRBV7-2 and TRBJ2-3, the full variable domain is GAGVSQSPSNKVTEKGKDVELRCDPISGHTALYWYRQSLGQGLEFLIYFQGNSAPDKSGLPSDRFSAERTGGSVSTLTIQRTQQEDSAVYLCASSKGAGGRADTQYFGPGTRLTVL.

This clonotype was seen more than once but under ten times. The chain couples TRBV6-6 to TRBJ1-6, with a tentative D call TRBD1 (6 bases). This CDR3 is built from 17 residues. The germline V gene encodes CDR1 MNHNY and CDR2 SVGAGI (reference sequence). Trimming took 6 bases from V and 0 from J, leaving 15 bases between them. The CDR3 DNA reads TGTGCCAGCAGGGGACACCGGGCAAGCTCCTATAATTCACCCCTCCACTTT. Translated: CASRGHRASSYNSPLHF.

The V and J genes are TRBV7-9 and TRBJ2-6; D is uncertain. The CDR3 has 15 amino acids. V lost 7 bases and J 1 base, leaving 11 bases between the germline ends. Germline values: CDR1 SEHNR, CDR2 FQNEAQ (reference sequence). CDR3 DNA: TGTGCCAGCACCCGAGATGGGTCTGGGGCCAACGTCCTGACTTTC. Translating it yields CASTRDGSGANVLTF.

There are a few counts of this clonotype. The V call is TRBV29-1, the J call TRBJ2-3, with D hard to call. This CDR3 is built from 15 residues. Between the trimmed V and J ends, which lost 4 bases and 0 bases, there was a span of 14 bases. Germline V gene sequence: CDR1 SQVTM, CDR2 ANQGSEA. This CDR3 reads CSVVFGDPSTDTQYF. The DNA of the CDR3 is TGCAGCGTTGTATTCGGTGACCCTAGCACAGATACGCAGTATTTT.

This clonotype has a handful of counts. The chain recombines TRBV20-1 with TRBJ2-7, with TRBD1 identical over 8 bases. CDR3 length: 14 amino acids. V lost 4 bases to trimming and J lost 3 bases; unmatched junction nucleotides: 8. CDR1 is DFQATT, CDR2 SNEGSKA, per germline (reference sequence). CDR3: CSATRTGKIYEQYF. The CDR3 region has the DNA TGCAGTGCTACCAGGACAGGGAAAATCTACGAGCAGTACTTC.

V is TRBV28 and J is TRBJ2-7; no definite D call. V was pared by 5 bases and J by 2 bases, with 13 bases between. The CDR3 runs 14 residues. Germline CDR1 MDHEN, CDR2 SYDVKM. The CDR3 loop is CASSPRPPTYEQYF. CDR3 nucleotide sequence: TGTGCCAGCAGTCCCAGGCCTCCGACCTACGAGCAGTACTTC.

The sample holds a few counts of this clonotype. This chain connects TRBV12-3 or TRBV12-4 to TRBJ2-5, with D perhaps matching TRBD1 or TRBD2 (5 bases each). This CDR3 contains 17 residues. Trimming stripped 6 bases from V and 0 bases from J, with 20 bases between. In DNA, the CDR3 is TGTGCCAGCAGCCGCTCCTCACCGGGACCCTACCAAGAGACCCAGTACTTC. It is translated as CASSRSSPGPYQETQYF.

On this clonotype: A much larger clone differs from this one at a single base, so this may be a read error. The V and J genes are TRBV7-2 and TRBJ1-2; D might be TRBD1 (6 bases). Germline CDR1 SGHTA, CDR2 FQGNSA. There are 14 residues in the CDR3. The CDR3 loop is CACSLGQPNYGYTF. The DNA for the CDR3 is TGTGCCTGCAGCCTAGGACAGCCTAACTATGGCTACACCTTC.

This clonotype was recorded many times. V gene TRBV2 combines with J gene TRBJ2-3; TRBD1 agrees at 8 bases. Germline V gives CDR1 SNHLY, CDR2 FYNNEI. V lost 1 base, J lost 2 bases, and 2 bases stayed unmatched. The CDR3 sequence is 15 residues long. The CDR3, as DNA: TGTGCCAGCAGTGAAGAGGACAGGGCCACAGATACGCAGTATTTT. This codes for CASSEEDRATDTQYF.

This clonotype occurred a few times. The chain joins TRBV7-9 to TRBJ2-5; D perhaps matches TRBD1 (5 bases). Germline V gene data show CDR1 as SEHNR and CDR2 as FQNEAQ (reference sequence). The CDR3 runs to 14 residues. The V end lost 7 bases, the J end lost 4 bases, and 16 bases lay between the germline ends. CDR3 sequence reads: CASTHGRVRETQYF. The CDR3 DNA sequence: TGTGCCAGCACCCACGGCAGGGTGCGAGAGACCCAGTACTTC.

This clonotype was seen only a few times. The chain carries TRBV4-3 and TRBJ2-3; 7 bases align to TRBD1. From germline, CDR1 is LGHNA and CDR2 YSLEER. V was pared by 2 bases and J by 7 bases, with 6 bases of the junction left unmatched. The CDR3 spans 14 residues. CDR3 sequence reads: CASSQHRQGYTQYF. The CDR3 nucleotides are TGCGCCAGCAGCCAACACCGACAGGGTTATACGCAGTATTTT.

The gene calls are TRBV29-1 and TRBJ2-2; TRBD1 agrees at 7 bases. From germline, CDR1 is SQVTM and CDR2 ANQGSEA. The CDR3 sequence is 13 residues long. With V trimmed by 7 bases and J by 0 bases, 2 bases remained unmatched. The CDR3 here is CSGDSANTGELFF. The CDR3 DNA sequence: TGCAGCGGGGACAGCGCGAACACCGGGGAGCTGTTTTTT.

Comment on this clonotype: Compared with germline, one end of the junction differs, possibly owing to a read error. This rearrangement joins TRBV29-1 to TRBJ2-6, with D possibly matching TRBD2 (6 bases). This CDR3 has 16 residues. The germline V gene has CDR1 SQVTM and CDR2 ANQGSEA. The CDR3 bases are TGCAACGTTGAAGGGAGGAGTGACTCTGGGGCCAACGTCCTGACTTTC. As protein: CNVEGRSDSGANVLTF.

This clonotype was seen only a few times. The V and J genes are TRBV7-6 and TRBJ2-4; possible D gene TRBD1, 6 bases. Trimming removed 5 bases from V and 0 bases from J, with 14 bases in between. The CDR3 has 16 residues. CDR1 SGHVS and CDR2 FNYEAQ come from the germline V gene. This CDR3 is CASSQGPYEAKNIQYF. For the CDR3, the DNA is TGTGCCAGCAGCCAGGGGCCCTATGAAGCCAAAAACATTCAGTACTTC.